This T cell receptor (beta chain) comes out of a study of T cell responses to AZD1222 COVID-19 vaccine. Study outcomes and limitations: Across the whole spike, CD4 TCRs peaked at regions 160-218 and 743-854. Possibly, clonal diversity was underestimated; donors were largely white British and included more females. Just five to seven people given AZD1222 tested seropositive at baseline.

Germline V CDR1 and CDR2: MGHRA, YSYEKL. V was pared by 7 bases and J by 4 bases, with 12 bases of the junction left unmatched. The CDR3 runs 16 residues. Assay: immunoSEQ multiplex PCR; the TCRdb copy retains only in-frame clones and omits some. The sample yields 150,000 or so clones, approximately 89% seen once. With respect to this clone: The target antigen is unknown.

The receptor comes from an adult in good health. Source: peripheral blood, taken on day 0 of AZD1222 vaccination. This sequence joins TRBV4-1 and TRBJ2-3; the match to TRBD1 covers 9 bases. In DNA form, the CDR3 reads TGCGCCAGCACCATGAGTAGGGGACAGGGCTCAGATACGCAGTATTTT. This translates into CASTMSRGQGSDTQYF.